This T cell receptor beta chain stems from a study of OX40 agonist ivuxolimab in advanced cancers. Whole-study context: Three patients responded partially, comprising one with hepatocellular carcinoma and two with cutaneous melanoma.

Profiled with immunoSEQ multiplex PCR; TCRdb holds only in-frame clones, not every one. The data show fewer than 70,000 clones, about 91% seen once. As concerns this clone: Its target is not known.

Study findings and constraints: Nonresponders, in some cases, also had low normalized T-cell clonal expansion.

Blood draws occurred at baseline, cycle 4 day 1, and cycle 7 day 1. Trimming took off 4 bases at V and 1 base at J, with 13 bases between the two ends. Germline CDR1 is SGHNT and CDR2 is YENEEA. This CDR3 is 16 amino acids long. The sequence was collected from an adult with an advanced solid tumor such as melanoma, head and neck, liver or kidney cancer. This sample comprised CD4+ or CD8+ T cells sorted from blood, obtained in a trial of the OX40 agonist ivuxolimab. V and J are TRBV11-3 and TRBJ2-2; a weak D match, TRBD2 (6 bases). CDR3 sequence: CASSSQGGKNTGELFF. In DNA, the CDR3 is TGTGCCAGCAGCTCCCAGGGCGGGAAGAACACCGGGGAGCTGTTTTTT.